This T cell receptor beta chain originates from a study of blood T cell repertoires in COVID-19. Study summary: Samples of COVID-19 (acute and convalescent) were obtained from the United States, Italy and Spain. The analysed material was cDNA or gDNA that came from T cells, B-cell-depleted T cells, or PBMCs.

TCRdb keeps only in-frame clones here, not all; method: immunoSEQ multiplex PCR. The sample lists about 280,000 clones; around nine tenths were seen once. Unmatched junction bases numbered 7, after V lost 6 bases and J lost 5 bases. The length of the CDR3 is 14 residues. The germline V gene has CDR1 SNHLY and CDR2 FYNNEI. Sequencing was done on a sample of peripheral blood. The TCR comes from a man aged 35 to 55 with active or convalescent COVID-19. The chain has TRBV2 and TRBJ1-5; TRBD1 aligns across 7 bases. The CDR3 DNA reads TGTGCCAGCAGGGCTGACAGGGAATATCAGCCCCAGCATTTT. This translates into CASRADREYQPQHF.